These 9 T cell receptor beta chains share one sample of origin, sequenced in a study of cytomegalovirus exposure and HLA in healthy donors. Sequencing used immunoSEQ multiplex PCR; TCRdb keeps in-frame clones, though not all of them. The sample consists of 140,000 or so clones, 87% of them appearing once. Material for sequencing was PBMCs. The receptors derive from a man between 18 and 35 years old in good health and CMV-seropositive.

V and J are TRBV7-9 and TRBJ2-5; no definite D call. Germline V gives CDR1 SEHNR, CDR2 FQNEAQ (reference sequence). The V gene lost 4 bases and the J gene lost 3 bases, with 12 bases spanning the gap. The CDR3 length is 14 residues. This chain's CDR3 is CASSSPGRKETQYF. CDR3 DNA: TGTGCCAGCAGCTCCCCCGGCAGGAAAGAGACCCAGTACTTC.

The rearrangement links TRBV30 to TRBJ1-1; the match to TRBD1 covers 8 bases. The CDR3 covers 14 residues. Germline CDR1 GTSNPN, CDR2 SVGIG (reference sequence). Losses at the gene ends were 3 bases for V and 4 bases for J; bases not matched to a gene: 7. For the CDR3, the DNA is TGTGCCTGGAGGAAGACAGGGGAGAGCACTGAAGCTTTCTTT. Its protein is CAWRKTGESTEAFF.

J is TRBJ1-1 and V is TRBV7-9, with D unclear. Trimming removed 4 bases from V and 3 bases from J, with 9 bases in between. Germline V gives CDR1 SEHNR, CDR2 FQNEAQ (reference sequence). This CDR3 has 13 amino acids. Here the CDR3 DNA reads TGTGCCAGCAGCTCCTTAATTCACACTGAAGCTTTCTTT. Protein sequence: CASSSLIHTEAFF.

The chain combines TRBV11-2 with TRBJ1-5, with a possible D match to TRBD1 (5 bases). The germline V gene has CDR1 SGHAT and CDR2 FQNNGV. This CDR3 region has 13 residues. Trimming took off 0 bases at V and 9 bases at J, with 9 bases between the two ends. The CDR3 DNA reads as TGTGCCAGCAGCTTAGATCGGCAGGGGCCCCAGCATTTT. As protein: CASSLDRQGPQHF.

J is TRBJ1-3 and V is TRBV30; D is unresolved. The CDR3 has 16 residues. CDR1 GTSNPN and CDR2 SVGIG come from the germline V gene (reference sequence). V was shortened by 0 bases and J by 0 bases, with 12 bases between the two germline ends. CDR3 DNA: TGTGCCTGGAGTGTATTTGCACTCGGCTCTGGAAACACCATATATTTT. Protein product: CAWSVFALGSGNTIYF.

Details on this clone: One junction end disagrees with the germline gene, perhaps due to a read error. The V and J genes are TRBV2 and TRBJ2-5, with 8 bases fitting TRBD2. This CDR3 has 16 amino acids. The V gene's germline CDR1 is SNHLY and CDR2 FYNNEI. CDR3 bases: TGTGCCAGCAGGGAAGGACCGGCGGGGGGACAAGAGACCCAGTACTTC. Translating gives CASREGPAGGQETQYF.

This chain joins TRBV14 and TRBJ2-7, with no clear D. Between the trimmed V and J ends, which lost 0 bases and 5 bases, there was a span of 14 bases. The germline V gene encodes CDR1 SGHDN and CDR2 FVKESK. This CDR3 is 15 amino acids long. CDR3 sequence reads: CASSQDHLSVNEQYF. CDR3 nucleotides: TGTGCCAGCAGCCAAGATCACCTATCGGTCAACGAGCAGTACTTC.

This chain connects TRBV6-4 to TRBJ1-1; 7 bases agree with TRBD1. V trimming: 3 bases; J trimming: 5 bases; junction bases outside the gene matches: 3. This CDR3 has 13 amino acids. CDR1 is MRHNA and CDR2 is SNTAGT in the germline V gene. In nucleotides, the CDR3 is TGTGCCAGCAGTGAATCACAGGGGACTGAAGCTTTCTTT. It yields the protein CASSESQGTEAFF.

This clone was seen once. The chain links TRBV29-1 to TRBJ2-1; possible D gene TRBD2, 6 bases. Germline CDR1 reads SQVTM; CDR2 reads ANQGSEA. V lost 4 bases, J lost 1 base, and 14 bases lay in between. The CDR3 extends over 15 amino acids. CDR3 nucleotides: TGCAGCGTTGGCGGGACCCCCCTTTCCTACAATGAGCAGTTCTTC. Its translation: CSVGGTPLSYNEQFF.